This entry concerns a single T cell receptor beta chain. The antigen is undetermined. These data belong to a study of cytomegalovirus exposure and HLA in healthy donors. General study findings and limits: Some TCR beta chains (roughly 160 of them) were listed as cytomegalovirus-associated. In a later analysis, HLA-associated TCR beta chains were more clonally expanded than equally common others. What was likely a sequencing artifact was a cluster of highly shared sequence variants. A later analysis linked a missense DCLRE1C variant to TCR beta V- and J-gene trimming.

PCR primers comprised 60 Vbeta and 13 Jbeta primers. Method: immunoSEQ multiplex PCR; TCRdb's copy keeps in-frame clones and lacks some. The repertoire includes some 180,000 clones, around 80% of them detected once, and more than 3% sits in the top ten. Germline V gene data show CDR1 as LNHDA and CDR2 as SQIVND (reference sequence). The CDR3 loop spans 17 amino acids. Trimming removed 3 bases at V and 2 bases at J, with 19 bases between. The chain employs TRBV19 and TRBJ1-1, with D possibly TRBD1 on 6 matching bases. The sequencing sample was made of PBMCs. This clonotype was obtained from a woman in her fifties or sixties in good health and CMV-seropositive. This CDR3 reads CASSILGQPLLNTEAFF. The DNA for the CDR3 is TGTGCCAGTAGTATCCTTGGACAGCCTCTACTCAACACTGAAGCTTTCTTT.